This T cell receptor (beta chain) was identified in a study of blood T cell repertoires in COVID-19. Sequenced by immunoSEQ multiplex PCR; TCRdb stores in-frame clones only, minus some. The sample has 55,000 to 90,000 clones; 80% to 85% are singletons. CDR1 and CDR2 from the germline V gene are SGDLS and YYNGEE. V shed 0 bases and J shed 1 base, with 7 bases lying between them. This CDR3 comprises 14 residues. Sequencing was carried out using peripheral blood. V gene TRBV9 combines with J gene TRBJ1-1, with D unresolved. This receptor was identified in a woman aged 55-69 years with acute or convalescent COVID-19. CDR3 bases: TGTGCCAGCAGCGTAGGGCGGCGGAACACTGAAGCTTTCTTT. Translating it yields CASSVGRRNTEAFF.